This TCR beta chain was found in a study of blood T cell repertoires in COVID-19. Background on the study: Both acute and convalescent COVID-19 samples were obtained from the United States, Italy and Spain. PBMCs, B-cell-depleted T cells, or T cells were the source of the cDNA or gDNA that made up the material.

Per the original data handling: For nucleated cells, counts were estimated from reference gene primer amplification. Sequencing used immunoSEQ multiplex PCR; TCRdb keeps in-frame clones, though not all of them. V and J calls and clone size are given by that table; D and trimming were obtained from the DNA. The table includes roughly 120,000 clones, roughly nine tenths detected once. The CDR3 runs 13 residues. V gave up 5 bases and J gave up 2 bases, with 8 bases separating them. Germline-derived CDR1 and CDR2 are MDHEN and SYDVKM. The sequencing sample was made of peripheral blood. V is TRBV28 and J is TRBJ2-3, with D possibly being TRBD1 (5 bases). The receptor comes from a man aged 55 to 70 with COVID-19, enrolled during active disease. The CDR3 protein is CASSETVTDTQYF. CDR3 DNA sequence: TGTGCCAGCAGTGAGACAGTCACAGATACGCAGTATTTT.